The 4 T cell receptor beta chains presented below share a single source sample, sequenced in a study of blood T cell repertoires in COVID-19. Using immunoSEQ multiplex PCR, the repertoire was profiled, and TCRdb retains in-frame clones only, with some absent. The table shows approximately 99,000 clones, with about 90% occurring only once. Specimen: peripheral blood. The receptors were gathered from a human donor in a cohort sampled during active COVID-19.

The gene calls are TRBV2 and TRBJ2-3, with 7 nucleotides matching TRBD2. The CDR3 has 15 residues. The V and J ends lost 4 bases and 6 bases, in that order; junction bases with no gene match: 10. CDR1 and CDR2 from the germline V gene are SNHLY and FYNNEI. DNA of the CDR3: TGTGCCAGCAGTGGGGGGGGACTGCACTCGGATACGCAGTATTTT. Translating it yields CASSGGGLHSDTQYF.

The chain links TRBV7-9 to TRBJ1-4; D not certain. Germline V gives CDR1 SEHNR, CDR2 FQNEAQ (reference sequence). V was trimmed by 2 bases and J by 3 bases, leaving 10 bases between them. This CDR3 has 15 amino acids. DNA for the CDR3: TGTGCCAGCAGCTTATACGGGGAGGCTAATGAAAAACTGTTTTTT. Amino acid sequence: CASSLYGEANEKLFF. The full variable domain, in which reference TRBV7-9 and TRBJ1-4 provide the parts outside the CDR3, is DTGVSQNPRHKITKRGQNVTFRCDPISEHNRLYWYRQTLGQGPEFLTYFQNEAQLEKSRLLSDRFSAERPKGSFSTLEIQRTEQGDSAMYLCASSLYGEANEKLFFGSGTQLSVL.

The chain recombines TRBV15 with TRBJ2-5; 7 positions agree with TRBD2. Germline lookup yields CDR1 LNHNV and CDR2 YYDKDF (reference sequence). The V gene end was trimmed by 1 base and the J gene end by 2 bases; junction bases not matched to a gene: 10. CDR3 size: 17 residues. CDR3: CATSRVFAAGTQETQYF. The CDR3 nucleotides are TGTGCCACCAGCAGAGTCTTTGCAGCGGGGACTCAAGAGACCCAGTACTTC.

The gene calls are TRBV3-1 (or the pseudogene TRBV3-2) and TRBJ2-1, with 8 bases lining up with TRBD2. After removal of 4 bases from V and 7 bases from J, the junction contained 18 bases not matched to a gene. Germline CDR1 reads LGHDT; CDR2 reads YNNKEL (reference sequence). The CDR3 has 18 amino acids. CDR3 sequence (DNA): TGTGCCAGCAGCCGGCTGGAGGTGGGAGCGGGAGCTCGTAATGAGCAGTTCTTC. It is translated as CASSRLEVGAGARNEQFF.